The sequence of this TCR beta chain was determined in a study of blood T cell repertoires in COVID-19. For the study at large: Italy, Spain and the United States were the sources of the convalescent and acute COVID-19 samples. From T cells, B-cell-depleted T cells, or PBMCs came the material, which was cDNA or gDNA.

This clone is a singleton in its sample. Germline-derived CDR1 and CDR2 are SGHRS and YFSETQ. V was trimmed by 0 bases and J by 7 bases, leaving 10 bases between them. This CDR3 spans 13 amino acids. Sequencing was performed with immunoSEQ multiplex PCR; in TCRdb, only in-frame clones are kept and a portion is missing. This sample has approximately 160,000 clones, with approximately 79% found just once. The sequenced material came from peripheral blood. The sequence derives from an elderly woman with acute or convalescent COVID-19. The chain uses TRBV5-1 and TRBJ1-2; D is possibly TRBD1 (5 bases). The CDR3 spells CASSLEGIGGYTF. Here the CDR3 DNA reads TGCGCCAGCAGCTTGGAGGGGATAGGTGGCTACACCTTC. Filled out from reference TRBV5-1 and TRBJ1-2, the complete variable domain reads KAGVTQTPRYLIKTRGQQVTLSCSPISGHRSVSWYQQTPGQGLQFLFEYFSETQRNKGNFPGRFSGRQFSNSRSEMNVSTLELGDSALYLCASSLEGIGGYTFGSGTRLTVV.